The 28 T cell receptor beta chains below all came from one sample that was sequenced in a study of blood T cell repertoires in COVID-19. Using immunoSEQ multiplex PCR, the repertoire was profiled, and TCRdb retains in-frame clones only, with some absent. Seen here are almost 95,000 clones, approximately 70% observed once, and the top ten hold about 22%. The specimen sequenced was peripheral blood. The receptor source for this set is a woman in her fifties or sixties in a cohort sampled during active or convalescent COVID-19.

The chain uses TRBV27 and TRBJ2-5, with D perhaps matching TRBD2 (6 bases). Per the germline V gene, CDR1 is MNHEY and CDR2 is SMNVEV (reference sequence). The CDR3 spans 15 residues. The V gene lost 5 bases and the J gene lost 5 bases, with 18 bases spanning the gap. DNA for the CDR3: TGTGCCAGCAGTCCCCCCAGGGCGGGGAGGGAGACCCAGTACTTC. Translating it yields CASSPPRAGRETQYF.

The chain employs TRBV6-6 and TRBJ2-3; the match to TRBD2 covers 9 bases. The CDR3 sequence is 16 residues long. Losses at the gene ends were 5 bases for V and 2 bases for J; bases not matched to a gene: 8. The V gene's germline CDR1 is MNHNY and CDR2 SVGAGI (reference sequence). The chain's CDR3 is CASSRTGTSHTDTQYF. The CDR3 region has the DNA TGTGCCAGCAGTCGAACCGGGACTAGCCACACAGATACGCAGTATTTT.

There are a few counts of this clone. This chain connects TRBV6-6 to TRBJ1-2; 7 nucleotides line up with TRBD1. Germline CDR1 and CDR2: MNHNY and SVGAGI (reference sequence). CDR3 length: 14 residues. The V gene end was trimmed by 4 bases and the J gene end by 6 bases; junction bases not matched to a gene: 8. The CDR3 nucleotides are TGTGCCAGCAGTTGGACCAGGGGGTTCCATGGCTACACCTTC. This encodes CASSWTRGFHGYTF.

The chain links TRBV27 to TRBJ1-2, with TRBD1 matching over 7 bases. The CDR3 sequence is 15 residues long. Germline assignment: CDR1 MNHEY and CDR2 SMNVEV (reference sequence). Trimming took 3 bases from V and 7 from J; bases not matched to a gene: 11. CDR3 DNA sequence: TGTGCCAGCAGTTTCACCGGACAGGCGACGGTTGGCTACACCTTC. Residues: CASSFTGQATVGYTF.

Turning to this clone: Other DNA variants within this sample encode the same CDR3. V is TRBV5-1 and J is TRBJ2-5; 14 bases are shared with TRBD2. CDR3 size: 16 residues. With 2 bases clipped from V and 1 base from J, the junction kept 1 base outside the gene matches. The germline CDR1 and CDR2 sequences are SGHRS and YFSETQ. CDR3 in amino acids: CASSLGLAGGQETQYF. DNA of the CDR3: TGCGCCAGCAGCTTAGGACTAGCGGGGGGCCAAGAGACCCAGTACTTC. The full variable domain, rest sourced from reference TRBV5-1 and TRBJ2-5, is KAGVTQTPRYLIKTRGQQVTLSCSPISGHRSVSWYQQTPGQGLQFLFEYFSETQRNKGNFPGRFSGRQFSNSRSEMNVSTLELGDSALYLCASSLGLAGGQETQYFGPGTRLLVL.

The chain combines TRBV7-2 with TRBJ2-2, with a weak D call TRBD2 (5 bases). From germline, CDR1 is SGHTA and CDR2 FQGNSA. CDR3 length: 16 residues. The ends were cut back, 1 base at V and 6 bases at J, with 15 bases in the middle. Here the CDR3 DNA reads TGTGCCAGCAGCTTAGGAGGAGGTTCTAGGGCCGGGGAGCTGTTTTTT. Protein product: CASSLGGGSRAGELFF.

The V gene is TRBV19, the J gene TRBJ2-5; 15 bases are shared with TRBD2. The CDR3 runs to 18 residues. V dropped 8 bases and J dropped 5; count of bases not matched to a gene: 15. Germline V lookup: CDR1 LNHDA, CDR2 SQIVND (reference sequence). For the CDR3, the DNA is TGTGCCAGTGCATATGCGCGGACTAGCGGGGGGGCCTCTGAGACCCAGTACTTC. It encodes CASAYARTSGGASETQYF.

This clone showed up just a few times. This rearrangement joins TRBV7-7 to TRBJ2-3; TRBD1 matches 7 bases. The germline gives CDR1 SSHAT, CDR2 FNYEAQ (reference sequence). After removal of 5 bases from V and 5 bases from J, the junction contained 4 bases not matched to a gene. This CDR3 has 13 residues. Here the CDR3 reads CASSPGQKDTQYF. The CDR3 DNA reads as TGTGCCAGCAGCCCGGGACAGAAAGATACGCAGTATTTT.

This rearrangement joins TRBV6-1 to TRBJ1-1; 8 bases align to TRBD1. CDR3 length equals 13 residues. Germline V gene lookup returns CDR1 MNHNS and CDR2 SASEGT. Germline trimming cut 2 bases from V and 8 bases from J; bases unmatched to any gene: 4. The CDR3 DNA reads as TGTGCCAGCAGTGAAAAGGGGGACAGGGAAGCTTTCTTT. Its protein product is CASSEKGDREAFF.

A few counts support this clone. This rearrangement joins TRBV6-1 to TRBJ1-5; 9 nucleotides agree with TRBD1. The J segment lost 3 bases and the V segment lost 4 bases, leaving 7 bases of the junction unmatched. The CDR3 runs 16 residues. Germline V gene data show CDR1 as MNHNS and CDR2 as SASEGT. CDR3 loop: CASSGPGQGINQPQHF. In DNA form, the CDR3 reads TGTGCCAGCAGTGGCCCGGGACAGGGAATCAATCAGCCCCAGCATTTT.

The chain is built from TRBV3-1 (or the pseudogene TRBV3-2) and TRBJ1-2; 8 bases are a match to TRBD1. This CDR3 spans 15 amino acids. Unmatched junction bases numbered 8, after V lost 2 bases and J lost 6 bases. Germline V CDR1 and CDR2: LGHDT, YNNKEL (reference sequence). The chain's CDR3 is CASSQFSGGRNGYTF. The CDR3 DNA is TGTGCCAGCAGCCAATTTTCAGGGGGCCGGAATGGCTACACCTTC.

The V and J genes are TRBV2 and TRBJ2-5; D is perhaps TRBD2 (6 bases). CDR1 is SNHLY, CDR2 FYNNEI, per germline. Trimming stripped 7 bases from V and 4 bases from J, with 13 bases between. The CDR3 totals 13 residues. The CDR3 region is CASTSEGRETQYF. Here the CDR3 DNA reads TGTGCCAGCACGTCGGAGGGAAGAGAGACCCAGTACTTC.

This clone was recorded only once. The chain links TRBV5-1 to TRBJ2-5; 8 bases fit TRBD1. Germline-derived CDR1 and CDR2 are SGHRS and YFSETQ. The length of the CDR3 is 15 residues. J lost 3 bases, V lost 4 bases, and 8 bases had no gene match. As DNA, the CDR3 is TGCGCCAGCAGCGTGGACCCGGGACAGGAAGAGACCCAGTACTTC. This translates into CASSVDPGQEETQYF.

The chain uses TRBV30 and TRBJ1-1; TRBD1 matches 7 bases. Looked up from germline, CDR1 is GTSNPN and CDR2 is SVGIG (reference sequence). The CDR3 has 14 amino acids. The junction had 2 bases not matched to a gene; V was cut back by 1 base and J by 0 bases. The CDR3 DNA reads as TGTGCCTGGAGTGCGGGACAGCTGAACACTGAAGCTTTCTTT. This translates into CAWSAGQLNTEAFF.

The rearrangement joins TRBV6-5 to TRBJ1-1; D uncertain. The germline V gene encodes CDR1 MNHEY and CDR2 SVGAGI. Trimming removed 0 bases from V and 4 bases from J, with 9 bases in between. CDR3 size: 14 residues. Written as DNA, the CDR3 is TGTGCCAGCAGTTACTCGATGTACTTCACTGAAGCTTTCTTT. Residues: CASSYSMYFTEAFF.

This chain joins TRBV18 and TRBJ2-1; 10 nucleotides align to TRBD1. Germline CDR1 reads KGHSH; CDR2 reads LQKENI. The CDR3 is made up of 16 amino acids. V lost 5 bases to trimming and J lost 7 bases; unmatched junction nucleotides: 11. The CDR3 DNA reads as TGTGCCAGCTCAACAAGGGACAGGGGTTTAGATAATGAGCAGTTCTTC. Translation gives CASSTRDRGLDNEQFF.

The V and J genes are TRBV7-3 and TRBJ2-7; TRBD2 matches 10 bases. The trim removed 5 bases at V and 3 bases at J, leaving 19 bases unmatched. The CDR3 has 19 amino acids. Germline-derived CDR1 and CDR2 are SGHTA and FQGTGA. The CDR3 DNA reads TGTGCCAGCAGCCCCCTTCCCAGGGGGGAGCGGGGGGGCCTCTACGAGCAGTACTTC. Amino acid sequence: CASSPLPRGERGGLYEQYF.

This clone was seen only once. The chain carries TRBV7-2 and TRBJ1-1; D is perhaps TRBD1 (5 bases). V was cut by 5 bases and J by 3 bases, with 16 bases left in between. CDR1 is SGHTA and CDR2 is FQGNSA in the germline V gene. This CDR3 comprises 15 residues. CDR3 in amino acids: CASSPRSGLDTEAFF. In DNA, the CDR3 is TGTGCCAGCAGCCCACGTTCAGGGTTAGACACTGAAGCTTTCTTT.

This chain uses TRBV12-5 with TRBJ1-6; D is unresolved. This CDR3 region has 13 residues. Germline assignment: CDR1 LGHNT and CDR2 FRNRAP. Trimming left V 1 base short and J 10 bases short, with 8 bases between. The DNA of the CDR3 is TGTGCTAGTGGTTTGGAGGGAGGATCACCCCTCCACTTT. Its protein product is CASGLEGGSPLHF. The whole variable domain, filled in from reference TRBV12-5 and TRBJ1-6, reads DARVTQTPRHKVTEMGQEVTMRCQPILGHNTVFWYRQTMMQGLELLAYFRNRAPLDDSGMPKDRFSAEMPDATLATLKIQPSEPRDSAVYFCASGLEGGSPLHFGNGTRLTVT.

The chain joins TRBV5-1 to TRBJ2-2; tentative D call: TRBD1 (6 bases). This CDR3 comprises 16 residues. CDR1 is SGHRS, CDR2 YFSETQ, per germline. The V gene lost 4 bases and the J gene lost 2 bases, with 15 bases spanning the gap. This chain's CDR3 is CASSPGTRANTGELFF. For the CDR3, the DNA is TGCGCCAGCAGCCCTGGGACAAGGGCAAACACCGGGGAGCTGTTTTTT.

The chain joins TRBV24-1 to TRBJ2-1; 13 nucleotides agree with TRBD2. Per the germline V gene, CDR1 is KGHDR and CDR2 is SFDVKD. V dropped 3 bases and J dropped 7; count of bases not matched to a gene: 11. CDR3 length equals 18 residues. The CDR3 here is CATSDGTSGGAFTNEQFF. As DNA, the CDR3 is TGTGCCACCAGTGATGGAACTAGCGGGGGGGCCTTTACGAATGAGCAGTTCTTC.

The rearrangement uses TRBV19 and TRBJ1-1; the D gene is possibly TRBD1 (6 bases). The CDR3 length is 14 residues. The germline V gene encodes CDR1 LNHDA and CDR2 SQIVND (reference sequence). V was clipped by 8 bases and J by 7 bases, with 20 bases between them. This CDR3 is CASRGAGNRREAFF. The CDR3 coding sequence is TGTGCCAGTCGGGGGGCGGGTAATCGCCGTGAAGCTTTCTTT.

The chain carries TRBV5-1 and TRBJ2-7, with TRBD2 matching 11 bases. The CDR3 runs 14 residues. V gave up 0 bases and J gave up 7 bases; unmatched junction bases: 3. Germline CDR1 SGHRS, CDR2 YFSETQ. Here the CDR3 DNA reads TGCGCCAGCAGCTTGGGAAGGACTAGCGGGGAGCAGTACTTC. This translates into CASSLGRTSGEQYF.

This clone was picked up a small number of times. V gene TRBV2 combines with J gene TRBJ1-6; perhaps TRBD1 as D (5 bases). The CDR3 is 14 residues long. CDR1 SNHLY and CDR2 FYNNEI come from the germline V gene. V was clipped by 5 bases and J by 5 bases, with 10 bases between them. CDR3 sequence reads: CASSMTVDNSPLHF. Written as DNA, the CDR3 is TGTGCCAGCAGTATGACAGTAGATAATTCACCCCTCCACTTT.

The CDR3 region is CASSFRAGGFISGANVLTF. The CDR3 coding sequence is TGCGCCAGCAGCTTTAGGGCAGGGGGTTTCATCTCTGGGGCCAACGTCCTGACTTTC. The J gene is TRBJ2-6, the V gene TRBV5-1; 7 bases are shared with TRBD1. This CDR3 contains 19 residues. Trimming cost V 2 bases and J 0 bases; bases outside gene matches: 11. CDR1 and CDR2 (germline): SGHRS, YFSETQ.

The V and J genes are TRBV5-1 and TRBJ1-1; no firm D call. Germline V gene data show CDR1 as SGHRS and CDR2 as YFSETQ. Trimming left V 5 bases short and J 5 bases short, with 13 bases between. The CDR3 totals 13 residues. CDR3 sequence reads: CASRAEGGTEAFF. The DNA of the CDR3 is TGCGCCAGCAGGGCGGAGGGTGGTACTGAAGCTTTCTTT.

The J gene is TRBJ2-1, the V gene TRBV5-4, with 7 bases identical to TRBD2. The CDR3 has 18 amino acids. V lost 1 base and J lost 3; bases outside the gene matches: 13. Germline values: CDR1 SGHNT, CDR2 YYREEE (reference sequence). CDR3 DNA: TGTGCCAGCAGCTTGCCGGCTAGCGGCGGGAAACTCTACAATGAGCAGTTCTTC. It specifies CASSLPASGGKLYNEQFF.

The chain uses TRBV7-6 and TRBJ2-1, with unresolved D. Per germline, CDR1 SGHVS and CDR2 FNYEAQ. The CDR3 runs to 16 residues. V lost 0 bases to trimming and J lost 4 bases, with 13 bases between them. CDR3: CASSLAPSDGYNEQFF. The CDR3 nucleotides read TGTGCCAGCAGCTTAGCGCCGTCCGACGGGTACAATGAGCAGTTCTTC.